A single sample is the source of the 8 T cell receptor beta chains below, sequenced in a study of T cell responses to AZD1222 COVID-19 vaccine. Clones were sequenced by immunoSEQ multiplex PCR, and TCRdb holds only the in-frame ones, with some missing. In the table there are 150,000 to 180,000 clones, around 87% of which are singletons. The sample in question was peripheral blood, obtained 28 days after the second AZD1222 dose. The receptors originated from an adult who received the AZD1222 COVID-19 vaccine.

This chain joins TRBV29-1 and TRBJ2-5, with 8 bases that match TRBD2. The CDR3 runs to 18 residues. V gave up 3 bases and J gave up 1 base; unmatched junction bases: 16. Germline V gene lookup returns CDR1 SQVTM and CDR2 ANQGSEA. In nucleotides, the CDR3 is TGCAGCGTTGACGGGGGGGGCGGGCGGGGGGTGTCCCAAGAGACCCAGTACTTC. This translates into CSVDGGGGRGVSQETQYF. Complete variable domain (other parts from reference TRBV29-1 and TRBJ2-5): SAVISQKPSRDICQRGTSLTIQCQVDSQVTMMFWYRQQPGQSLTLIATANQGSEATYESGFVIDKFPISRPNLTFSTLTVSNMSPEDSSIYLCSVDGGGGRGVSQETQYFGPGTRLLVL.

This chain connects TRBV28 to TRBJ2-4, with 16 bases fitting TRBD2. CDR1 and CDR2 from the germline V gene are MDHEN and SYDVKM. Trimming removed 5 bases from V and 0 bases from J; junction bases left unmatched: 10. The CDR3 extends over 20 amino acids. The CDR3 loop reads CASSPQGGLAGGLAKNIQYF. Here the CDR3 DNA reads TGTGCCAGCAGTCCCCAGGGGGGACTAGCGGGAGGGCTAGCCAAAAACATTCAGTACTTC.

The chain couples TRBV5-6 to TRBJ2-5; D is ambiguous. The CDR3 totals 12 residues. V dropped 5 bases and J dropped 3 bases, with 8 bases sitting between them. CDR1 is SGHDT, CDR2 YYEEEE, per germline. The CDR3 is CASSLPKETQYF. DNA for the CDR3: TGTGCCAGCAGTCTACCGAAAGAGACCCAGTACTTC.

In this sample, this clone turned up once. The V and J genes are TRBV27 and TRBJ2-3; 8 nucleotides line up with TRBD1. From germline, CDR1 is MNHEY and CDR2 SMNVEV (reference sequence). This CDR3 has 15 amino acids. Losses at the gene ends were 6 bases for V and 7 bases for J; bases not matched to a gene: 12. CDR3 amino acids: CASRPSAGGLNTQYF. CDR3 DNA sequence: TGTGCCAGCAGACCCTCGGCAGGGGGCTTGAATACGCAGTATTTT.

The CDR3 protein is CASSRSTSGGITDTQYF. DNA for the CDR3: TGTGCCAGCAGCCGGTCGACTAGCGGGGGGATCACAGATACGCAGTATTTT. The chain employs TRBV6-2 or TRBV6-3 and TRBJ2-3; 13 bases match TRBD2. The CDR3 is 17 residues long. V dropped 6 bases and J dropped 2; count of bases not matched to a gene: 8. Germline V gene data show CDR1 as MNHEY and CDR2 as SVGEGT.

The V call is TRBV7-2, the J call TRBJ2-1; 8 bases map to TRBD2. V lost 5 bases to trimming and J lost 1 base; unmatched junction nucleotides: 4. Germline V gives CDR1 SGHTA, CDR2 FQGNSA. The CDR3 covers 15 residues. CDR3 loop: CASSRSGTSYNEQFF. In nucleotides, the CDR3 is TGTGCCAGCAGCCGTAGCGGGACTTCCTACAATGAGCAGTTCTTC.

The rearrangement links TRBV3-1 (or the pseudogene TRBV3-2) to TRBJ1-2; 7 bases are a match to TRBD1. The germline CDR1 and CDR2 sequences are LGHDT and YNNKEL (reference sequence). This CDR3 has 13 residues. V lost 6 bases and J lost 2; bases outside the gene matches: 3. CDR3 nucleotides: TGTGCCAGCAGGAGACAGGGCAACTATGGCTACACCTTC. This codes for CASRRQGNYGYTF.

The chain is built from TRBV24-1 and TRBJ2-3, with TRBD2 matching 13 bases. This CDR3 is built from 19 residues. Trimming at V came to 4 bases and at J to 6 bases, leaving 15 bases not matched to a gene. Germline CDR1 KGHDR, CDR2 SFDVKD. The CDR3 loop is CATSDPSRTSGRTVDTQYF. CDR3 in DNA: TGTGCCACCAGTGACCCAAGTAGGACTAGCGGGAGAACGGTGGATACGCAGTATTTT.